The rows below give T cell receptor beta chains drawn from one sample of a study of blood T cell repertoires in COVID-19. Clones were sequenced by immunoSEQ multiplex PCR, and TCRdb holds only the in-frame ones, with some missing. The table records approximately 120,000 clones, about 77% of them present only once. Material for sequencing was peripheral blood. These receptor sequences come from a man older than 75 with acute or convalescent COVID-19. Each CDR3 is given with its conserved first and last residue. The D gene is left open where the match is weak. Size tells how often a clone was seen (once, few, many) or the class of an expanded clone, and some rows leave it out.

V	D	size	J	DNA	CDR3
TRBV7-8	TRBD1	.	TRBJ2-1	TGTGCCAGCAGCTTACTTGGACAGGGGGTCGGTAATGAGCAGTTCTTC	CASSLLGQGVGNEQFF
TRBV6-2/TRBV6-3	.	.	TRBJ2-1	TGTGCCAGCAGTTGGGGAGGGGGGGCCTACAATGAGCAGTTCTTC	CASSWGGGAYNEQFF
TRBV28	TRBD2	.	TRBJ2-1	TGTGCCAGCAGTCTACGGCGGGGGGCCCTGGAGCAGTTCTTC	CASSLRRGALEQFF
TRBV2	.	.	TRBJ2-5	TGTGCCAGCAGTGATCTAGCCGGGGAGACCCAGTACTTC	CASSDLAGETQYF
TRBV27	.	.	TRBJ2-4	TGTGCCAGCAGTTCCAGGGGCGCGGCCAAAAACATTCAGTACTTC	CASSSRGAAKNIQYF
TRBV9	.	.	TRBJ2-1	TGTGCCAGCAGCGTAGGGACAAGGTCCTACAATGAGCAGTTCTTC	CASSVGTRSYNEQFF
TRBV7-3	TRBD2	.	TRBJ2-3	TGTGCCAGCAGCCATGATGGGACTAGCGGGGGGCGGCTGAGCACAGATACGCAGTATTTT	CASSHDGTSGGRLSTDTQYF
TRBV2	.	.	TRBJ2-2	TGTGCCAGCAGGCCAGGGTTTGCCGGGGAGCTGTTTTTT	CASRPGFAGELFF
TRBV5-4	.	.	TRBJ2-3	TGTGCCAGCAGCGCGGGGGCCCCCAGAGCAGATACGCAGTATTTT	CASSAGAPRADTQYF
TRBV7-2	.	.	TRBJ1-2	TGTGCCAGCAGCACGGGACACGTCTATGGCTACACCTTC	CASSTGHVYGYTF
TRBV5-1	.	few	TRBJ2-7	TGCGCCAGCAGCTTGGAGGGCAGGCGGGGGCTCTCCTACGAGCAGTACTTC	CASSLEGRRGLSYEQYF